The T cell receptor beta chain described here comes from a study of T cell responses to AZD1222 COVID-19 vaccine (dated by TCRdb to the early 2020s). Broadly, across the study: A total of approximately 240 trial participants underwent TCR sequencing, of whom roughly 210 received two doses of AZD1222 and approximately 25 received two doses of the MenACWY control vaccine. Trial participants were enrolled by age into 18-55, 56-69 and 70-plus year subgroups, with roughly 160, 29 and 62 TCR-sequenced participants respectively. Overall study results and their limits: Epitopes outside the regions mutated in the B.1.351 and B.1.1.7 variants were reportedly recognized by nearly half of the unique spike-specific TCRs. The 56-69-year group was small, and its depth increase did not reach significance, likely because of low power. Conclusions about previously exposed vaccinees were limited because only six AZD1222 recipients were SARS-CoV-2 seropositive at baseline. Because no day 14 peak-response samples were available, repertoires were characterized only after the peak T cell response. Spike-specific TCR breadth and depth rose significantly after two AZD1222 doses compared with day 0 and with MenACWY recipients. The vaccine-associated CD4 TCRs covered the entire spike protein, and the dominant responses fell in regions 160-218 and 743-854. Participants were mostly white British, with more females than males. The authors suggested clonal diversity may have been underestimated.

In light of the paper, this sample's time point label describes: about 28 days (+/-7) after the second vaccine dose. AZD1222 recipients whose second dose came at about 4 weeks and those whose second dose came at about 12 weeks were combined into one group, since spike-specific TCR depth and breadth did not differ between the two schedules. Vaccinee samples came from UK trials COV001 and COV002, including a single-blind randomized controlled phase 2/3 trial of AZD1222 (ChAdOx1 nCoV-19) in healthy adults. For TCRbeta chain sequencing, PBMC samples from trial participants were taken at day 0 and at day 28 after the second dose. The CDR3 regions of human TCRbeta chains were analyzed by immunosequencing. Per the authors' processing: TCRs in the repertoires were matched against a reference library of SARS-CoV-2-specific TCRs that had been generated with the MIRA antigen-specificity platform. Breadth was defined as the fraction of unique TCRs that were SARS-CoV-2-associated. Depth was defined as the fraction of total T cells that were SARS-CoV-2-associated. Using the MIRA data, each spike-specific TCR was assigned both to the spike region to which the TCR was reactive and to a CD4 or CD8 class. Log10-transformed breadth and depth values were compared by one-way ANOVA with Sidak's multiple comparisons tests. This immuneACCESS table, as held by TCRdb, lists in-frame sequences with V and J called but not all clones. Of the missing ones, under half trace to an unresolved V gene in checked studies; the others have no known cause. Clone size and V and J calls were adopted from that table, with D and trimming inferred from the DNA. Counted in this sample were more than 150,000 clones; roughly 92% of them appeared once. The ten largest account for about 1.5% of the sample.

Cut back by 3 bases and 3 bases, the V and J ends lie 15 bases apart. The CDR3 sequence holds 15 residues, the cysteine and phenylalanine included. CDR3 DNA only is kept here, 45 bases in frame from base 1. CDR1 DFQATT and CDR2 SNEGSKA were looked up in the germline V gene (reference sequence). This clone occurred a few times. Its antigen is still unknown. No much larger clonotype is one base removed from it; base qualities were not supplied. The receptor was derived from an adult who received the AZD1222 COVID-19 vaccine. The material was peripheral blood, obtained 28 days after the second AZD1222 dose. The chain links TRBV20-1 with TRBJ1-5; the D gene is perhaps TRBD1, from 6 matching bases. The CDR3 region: CSASASDRYNQPQHF. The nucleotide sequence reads TGCAGTGCTAGTGCCTCGGACAGATACAATCAGCCCCAGCATTTT.